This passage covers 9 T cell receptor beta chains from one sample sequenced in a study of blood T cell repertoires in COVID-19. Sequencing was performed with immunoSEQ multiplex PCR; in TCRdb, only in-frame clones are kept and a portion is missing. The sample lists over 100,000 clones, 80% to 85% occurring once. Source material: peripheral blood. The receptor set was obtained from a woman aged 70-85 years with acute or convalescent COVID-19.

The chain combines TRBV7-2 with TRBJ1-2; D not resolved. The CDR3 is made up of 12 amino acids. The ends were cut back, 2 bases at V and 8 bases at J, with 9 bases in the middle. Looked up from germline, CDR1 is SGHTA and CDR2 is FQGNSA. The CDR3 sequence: CASSLSGYGYTF. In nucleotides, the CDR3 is TGTGCCAGCAGCTTATCGGGGTACGGCTACACCTTC.

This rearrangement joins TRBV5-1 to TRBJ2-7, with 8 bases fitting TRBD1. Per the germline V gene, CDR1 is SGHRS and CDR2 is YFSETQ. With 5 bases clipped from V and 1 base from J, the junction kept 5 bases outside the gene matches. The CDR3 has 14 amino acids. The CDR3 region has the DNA TGCGCCAGCAGGTATACAGGGGGATCCTACGAGCAGTACTTC. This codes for CASRYTGGSYEQYF.

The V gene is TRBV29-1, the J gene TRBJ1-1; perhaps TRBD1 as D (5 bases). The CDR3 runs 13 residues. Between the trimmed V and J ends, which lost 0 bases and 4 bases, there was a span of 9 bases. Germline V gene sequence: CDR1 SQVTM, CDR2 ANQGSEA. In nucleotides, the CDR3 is TGCAGCGTTGAAGATCAGGGCGGCACTGAAGCTTTCTTT. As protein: CSVEDQGGTEAFF.

CDR3 nucleotide sequence: TGTGCCAGTAGAGAACAGGGGACAGGGTCACCCCTCCACTTT. It translates to CASREQGTGSPLHF. The chain recombines TRBV19 with TRBJ1-6, with TRBD1 identical over 9 bases. CDR1 is LNHDA and CDR2 is SQIVND in the germline V gene (reference sequence). With V trimmed by 6 bases and J by 10 bases, 7 bases remained unmatched. The CDR3 has 14 amino acids.

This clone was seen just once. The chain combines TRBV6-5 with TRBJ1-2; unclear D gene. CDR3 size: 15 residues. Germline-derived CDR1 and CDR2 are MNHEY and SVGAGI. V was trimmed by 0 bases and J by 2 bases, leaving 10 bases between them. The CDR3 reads CASSYSRPENYGYTF. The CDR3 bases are TGTGCCAGCAGTTACTCGAGGCCAGAGAACTATGGCTACACCTTC.

As DNA, the CDR3 is TGTGCCAGCAGCCAAGTATTAGCGGGACCTTTAAGCCGAGGGCAGTACTTC. Protein: CASSQVLAGPLSRGQYF. This chain uses TRBV3-1 (or the pseudogene TRBV3-2) with TRBJ2-7; 8 bases map to TRBD2. Germline V CDR1 and CDR2: LGHDT, YNNKEL (reference sequence). V lost 1 base and J lost 9; bases outside the gene matches: 17. The CDR3 has 17 amino acids.

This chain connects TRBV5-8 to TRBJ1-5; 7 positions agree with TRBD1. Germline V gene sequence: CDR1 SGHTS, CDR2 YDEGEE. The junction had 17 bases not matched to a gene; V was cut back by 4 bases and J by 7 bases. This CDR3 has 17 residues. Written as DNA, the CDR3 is TGTGCCAGCAGCCTAGACAGGGCCGGGGCCGGGTCACAGCCCCAGCATTTT. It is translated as CASSLDRAGAGSQPQHF.

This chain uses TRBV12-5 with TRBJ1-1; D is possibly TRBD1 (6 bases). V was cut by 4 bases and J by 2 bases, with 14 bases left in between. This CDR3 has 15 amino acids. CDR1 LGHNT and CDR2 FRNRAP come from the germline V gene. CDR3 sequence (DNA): TGTGCTAGTGGTTCTCTCGGGACACCAAACACTGAAGCTTTCTTT. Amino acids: CASGSLGTPNTEAFF.

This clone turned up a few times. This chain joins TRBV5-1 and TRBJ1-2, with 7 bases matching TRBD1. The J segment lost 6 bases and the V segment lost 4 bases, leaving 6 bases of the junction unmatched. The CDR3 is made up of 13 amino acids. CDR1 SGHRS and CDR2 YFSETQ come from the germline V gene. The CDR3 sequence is CASSADRVDGYTF. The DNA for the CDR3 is TGCGCCAGCAGCGCAGACAGGGTAGATGGCTACACCTTC.